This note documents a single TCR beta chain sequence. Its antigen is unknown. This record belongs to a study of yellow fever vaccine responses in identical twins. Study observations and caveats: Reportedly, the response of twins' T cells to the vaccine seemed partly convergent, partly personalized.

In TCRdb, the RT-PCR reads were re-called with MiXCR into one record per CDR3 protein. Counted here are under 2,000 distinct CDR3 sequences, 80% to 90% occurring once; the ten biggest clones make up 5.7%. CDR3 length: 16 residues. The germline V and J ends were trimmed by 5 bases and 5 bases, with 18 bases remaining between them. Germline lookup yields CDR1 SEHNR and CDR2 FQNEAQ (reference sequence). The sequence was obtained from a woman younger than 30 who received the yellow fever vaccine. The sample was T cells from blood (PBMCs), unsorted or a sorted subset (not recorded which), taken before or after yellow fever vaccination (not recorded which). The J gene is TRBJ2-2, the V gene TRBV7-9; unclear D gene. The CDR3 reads CASSPSVPDETGELFF. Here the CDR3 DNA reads TGTGCCAGCAGCCCCAGCGTCCCCGATGAGACCGGGGAGCTGTTTTTT.